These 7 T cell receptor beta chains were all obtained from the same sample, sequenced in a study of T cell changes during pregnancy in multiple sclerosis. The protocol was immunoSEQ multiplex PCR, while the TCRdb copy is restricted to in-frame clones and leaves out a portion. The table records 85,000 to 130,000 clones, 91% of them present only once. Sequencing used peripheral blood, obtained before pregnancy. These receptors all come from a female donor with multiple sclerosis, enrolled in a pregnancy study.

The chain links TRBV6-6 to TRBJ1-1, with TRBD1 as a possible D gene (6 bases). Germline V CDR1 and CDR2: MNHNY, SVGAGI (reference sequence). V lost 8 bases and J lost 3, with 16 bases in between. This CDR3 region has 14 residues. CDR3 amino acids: CASLGGQIYTEAFF. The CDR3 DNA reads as TGTGCCAGCCTAGGGGGACAAATTTACACTGAAGCTTTCTTT.

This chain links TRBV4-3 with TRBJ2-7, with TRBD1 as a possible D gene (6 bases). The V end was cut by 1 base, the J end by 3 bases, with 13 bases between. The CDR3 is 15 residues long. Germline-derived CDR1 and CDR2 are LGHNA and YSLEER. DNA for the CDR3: TGCGCCAGCAGCCAAGGCACGACAGGTATCTACGAGCAGTACTTC. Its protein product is CASSQGTTGIYEQYF.

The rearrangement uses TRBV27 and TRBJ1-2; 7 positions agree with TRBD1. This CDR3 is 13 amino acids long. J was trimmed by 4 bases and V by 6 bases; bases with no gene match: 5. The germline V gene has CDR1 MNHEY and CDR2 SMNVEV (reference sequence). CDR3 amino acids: CASRKGGSYGYTF. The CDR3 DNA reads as TGTGCCAGCAGGAAAGGGGGCAGCTATGGCTACACCTTC.

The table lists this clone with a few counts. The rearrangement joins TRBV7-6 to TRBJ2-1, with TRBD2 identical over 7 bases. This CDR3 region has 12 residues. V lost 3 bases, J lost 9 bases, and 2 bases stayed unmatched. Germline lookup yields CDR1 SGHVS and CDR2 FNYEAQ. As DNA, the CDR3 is TGTGCCAGCAGCTTTTCGGGGGGTGAGCAGTTCTTC. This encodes CASSFSGGEQFF.

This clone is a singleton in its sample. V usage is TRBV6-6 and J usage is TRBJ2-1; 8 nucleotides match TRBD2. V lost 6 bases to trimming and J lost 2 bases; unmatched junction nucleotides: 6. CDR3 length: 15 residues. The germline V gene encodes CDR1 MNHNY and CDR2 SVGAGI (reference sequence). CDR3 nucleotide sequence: TGTGCCAGCAGACCCGGGGGGGCTGCCTACAATGAGCAGTTCTTC. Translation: CASRPGGAAYNEQFF.

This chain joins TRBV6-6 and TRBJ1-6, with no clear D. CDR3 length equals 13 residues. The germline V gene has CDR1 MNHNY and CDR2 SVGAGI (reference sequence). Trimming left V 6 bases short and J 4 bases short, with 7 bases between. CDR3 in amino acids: CASSQDYNSPLHF. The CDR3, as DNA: TGTGCCAGCAGCCAGGATTATAATTCACCCCTCCACTTT.

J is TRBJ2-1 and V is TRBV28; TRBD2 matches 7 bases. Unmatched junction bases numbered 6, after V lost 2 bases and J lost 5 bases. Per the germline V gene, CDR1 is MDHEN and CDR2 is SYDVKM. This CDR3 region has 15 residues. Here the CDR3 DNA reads TGTGCCAGCAGTTTAGGGGAGGGCCTCGACAATGAGCAGTTCTTC. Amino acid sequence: CASSLGEGLDNEQFF.